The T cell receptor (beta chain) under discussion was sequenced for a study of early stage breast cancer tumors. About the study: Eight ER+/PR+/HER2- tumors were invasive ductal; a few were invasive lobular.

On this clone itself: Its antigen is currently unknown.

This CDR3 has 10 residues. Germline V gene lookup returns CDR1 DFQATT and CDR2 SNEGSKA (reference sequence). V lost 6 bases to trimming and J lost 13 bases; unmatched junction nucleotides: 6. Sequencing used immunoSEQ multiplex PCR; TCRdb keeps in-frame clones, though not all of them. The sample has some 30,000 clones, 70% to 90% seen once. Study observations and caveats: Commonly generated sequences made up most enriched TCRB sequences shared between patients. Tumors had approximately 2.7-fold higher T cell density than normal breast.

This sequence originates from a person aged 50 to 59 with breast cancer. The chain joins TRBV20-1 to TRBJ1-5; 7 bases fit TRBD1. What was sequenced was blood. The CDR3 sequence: CSAWDSRQHF. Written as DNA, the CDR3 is TGCAGTGCATGGGACAGCCGGCAGCATTTT.